Each of the 3 T cell receptor beta chains below was sequenced from the same sample in a study of regulatory T cells in long-lasting Graves disease. The TCR beta library used iRepertoire HTBI primers with Arm-PCR amplification of CDR3. TCRdb redid the calling of the multiplex PCR reads with MiXCR, one entry per CDR3 protein. The data show 400,000 to 650,000 distinct CDR3 sequences, 16% seen once. As to time point: newly diagnosed GD, antithyroid drugs for less than 3 months. The TCR library was made from RNA that had been extracted from PBMCs in TRIzol. Another study also made use of these data, one on T cells in Graves' hyperthyroidism and ophthalmopathy.

Sequenced here: peripheral blood mononuclear cells (PBMCs), sampled at new diagnosis, from a patient treated with antithyroid drugs. The receptors stem from a woman aged 40 to 65 with Graves disease.

The V and J genes are TRBV12-3 or TRBV12-4 and TRBJ1-6; 8 nucleotides match TRBD1. Trimming at V came to 5 bases and at J to 7 bases, leaving 7 bases not matched to a gene. The CDR3 contains 15 residues. CDR3 coding DNA: TGTGCCAGCAGTCCCAGGACAGGGAAGAATTCACCCCTCCACTTT. Its protein product is CASSPRTGKNSPLHF.

The gene calls are TRBV4-1 and TRBJ2-1; 12 bases are shared with TRBD2. J lost 14 bases, V lost 2 bases, and 10 bases had no gene match. Germline V gives CDR1 MGHRA, CDR2 YSYEKL. The CDR3 is 15 amino acids. CDR3 residues: CASSQILAGGPDEFF. The DNA of the CDR3 is TGCGCCAGCAGCCAAATACTAGCGGGGGGACCTGACGAGTTCTTC.

At least ten counts were recorded for this clonotype. The chain couples TRBV5-4 to TRBJ1-3; D remains unclear. This CDR3 is 15 amino acids long. In germline, CDR1 is SGHNT, CDR2 YYREEE (reference sequence). V was pared by 0 bases and J by 0 bases, with 7 bases between. The CDR3 is CASSLAMGSGNTIYF. The CDR3 DNA reads TGTGCCAGCAGCTTGGCCATGGGCTCTGGAAACACCATATATTTT.